A selection of T cell receptor beta chains follows, all from one sample in a study of T cells in Graves' hyperthyroidism and ophthalmopathy. TCRdb processed the multiplex PCR reads anew with MiXCR; each CDR3 protein has one entry. The table shows roughly 700,000 distinct CDR3 sequences, with around 15% occurring only once. Source material: blood. The receptors originated from a woman aged 18 to 35 with Graves' hyperthyroidism. CDR3s include the opening cysteine and the closing phenylalanine or tryptophan. A D gene is named only where the DNA matches it firmly. The listing skips clone size in some rows; elsewhere it reads once, few, many or a size class.

j_call v_call clone_size d_call cdr3_nt cdr3_aa
TRBJ2-1 TRBV7-9 few . TGTGCCAGCAGCTCAAGGGCCACCGTATCCTCCTACAATGAGCAGTTCTTC CASSSRATVSSYNEQFF
TRBJ2-3 TRBV15 . TRBD1 TGTGCCACCAGCAGGGGGGCAGACAGGGCCACAGATACGCAGTATTTT CATSRGADRATDTQYF
TRBJ2-5 TRBV11-2 many . TGTGCCAGCAGCTTAGGACATTATCAAGAGACCCAGTACTTC CASSLGHYQETQYF
TRBJ1-2 TRBV28 . . TGTGCCAGCAGTTTAAGGGGATTTGGTGTCTATGGCTACACCTTC CASSLRGFGVYGYTF
TRBJ1-2 TRBV28 many . TGTGCCAGCAGACCCCCTTTGGGGGGGCGGGGTTATGGCTACACCTTC CASRPPLGGRGYGYTF
TRBJ1-2 TRBV27 few . TGTGCCAGCAGAGCGGGACATCTATTATATGGCTACACCTTC CASRAGHLLYGYTF
TRBJ2-7 TRBV15 few TRBD1 TGTGCCACCAGCTGGAACAGGGGGAGATCCTACGAGCAGTACTTC CATSWNRGRSYEQYF
TRBJ1-1 TRBV18 many . TGTGCCAGCTCACCAAAACAGGGGAACACTGAAGCTTTCTTT CASSPKQGNTEAFF
TRBJ1-1 TRBV18 few . TGTGCCAGCCTAACTTCCGGGCCGAACACTGAAGCTTTCTTT CASLTSGPNTEAFF
TRBJ2-5 TRBV2 . . TGTGCCAGCAGGCTCCCGGGAGCACAAGAGACCCAGTACTTC CASRLPGAQETQYF
TRBJ2-1 TRBV9 few TRBD2 TGTGCCAGCAGCCCCGGACTAGCGGGAAATTACAATGAGCAGTTCTTC CASSPGLAGNYNEQFF
TRBJ2-7 TRBV3-1 . TRBD1 TGTGCCAGCAGCCAGGCCGGGACAGGGGTTCTTCTCGAGCAGTACTTC CASSQAGTGVLLEQYF
TRBJ1-3 TRBV7-2 few . TGTGCCAGCAGCTTAGTCATCGTAAACACCATATATTTT CASSLVIVNTIYF
TRBJ2-1 TRBV28 few TRBD2 TGTGCCAGCAGTTTATCTCCTAGCGGGGACGCCTACAATGAGCAGTTCTTC CASSLSPSGDAYNEQFF
TRBJ2-7 TRBV2 many TRBD2 TGTGCCAGCGTATTAGCGGGAGACTACGAGCAGTACTTC CASVLAGDYEQYF
TRBJ2-1 TRBV6-1 many . TGTGCCAGCAACAGCAGGGCCTACAATGAGCAGTTCTTC CASNSRAYNEQFF
TRBJ2-1 TRBV6-1 few TRBD2 TGTGCCAGCAGGTTATCCGGGACTAGATTTTACAATGAGCAGTTCTTC CASRLSGTRFYNEQFF
TRBJ1-5 TRBV16 . . TGTGCCAGCAGCCACGGGACGGGCGGACAGCCCCAGCATTTT CASSHGTGGQPQHF
TRBJ1-1 TRBV2 . TRBD1 TGTGCCAGCAGTTACATCACGACAGGGGGCATGAACACTGAAGCTTTCTTT CASSYITTGGMNTEAFF
TRBJ2-3 TRBV20-1 many . TGCAGTGCTAGAACCGGGGGAGCCTCGTATACGCAGTATTTT CSARTGGASYTQYF
TRBJ1-5 TRBV19 many . TGTGCCAGTAGTGTAGAGCTCAATCAGCCCCAGCATTTT CASSVELNQPQHF
TRBJ1-1 TRBV2 many . TGTGCCAGCGGCAGGGGCATGAACACTGAAGCTTTCTTT CASGRGMNTEAFF
TRBJ1-2 TRBV5-1 . . TGCGCCAGCAGCCAACTCAGCACTAACTATGGCTACACCTTC CASSQLSTNYGYTF
TRBJ1-1 TRBV6-1 . . TGTGCCAGCAGTGCTACGGCCATTGCAGCTGAAGCTTTCTTT CASSATAIAAEAFF
TRBJ1-3 TRBV7-9 . . TGTGCCAGCAGCTTCCTGGATCCCCCGGGAGGAAACACCATATATTTT CASSFLDPPGGNTIYF
TRBJ2-7 TRBV7-8 few TRBD2 TGTGCCAGCAGCCCGGGAGGGGAATACGAGCAGTACTTC CASSPGGEYEQYF
TRBJ2-1 TRBV7-9 many TRBD2 TGTGCCAGCAGCTTAGAGGGACTAGCGGGGGTCTCCTACAATGAGCAGTTCTTC CASSLEGLAGVSYNEQFF
TRBJ2-7 TRBV28 many TRBD1 TGTGCCAGCAGACAGGGGAGTTCCTACGAGCAGTACTTC CASRQGSSYEQYF
TRBJ2-3 TRBV7-9 many TRBD2 TGTGCCAGCAGCTTAGCGCTAGCGGGAGGGACAGATACGCAGTATTTT CASSLALAGGTDTQYF
TRBJ2-2 TRBV28 many TRBD2 TGTGCCAGCAGTTTTCTGGGGAGGGCCCACACCGGGGAGCTGTTTTTT CASSFLGRAHTGELFF
TRBJ2-7 TRBV19 . . TGTGCCAGTAGTCCTCTCCCCCCGGGGAACGAGCAGTACTTC CASSPLPPGNEQYF
TRBJ2-7 TRBV11-2 many . TGTGCCAGCAGCTTCCTGGACAGTACCGAGCAGTACTTC CASSFLDSTEQYF
TRBJ2-1 TRBV2 . TRBD2 TGTGCCAGCGAATCAACTAGCGGGAGCAATGAGCAGTTCTTC CASESTSGSNEQFF
TRBJ2-7 TRBV28 few . TGTGCCAGCAGTTTCGCCGGGACACACTACGAGCAGTACTTC CASSFAGTHYEQYF
TRBJ1-2 TRBV28 few . TGTGCCAGCAAACAGGTTCTTCCCAATACTAACTATGGCTACACCTTC CASKQVLPNTNYGYTF
TRBJ2-5 TRBV6-5 many . TGTGCCAGCAGTTACGGAAGAAAGGGGCGCGGGGAGACCCAGTACTTC CASSYGRKGRGETQYF
TRBJ2-1 TRBV7-2 many . TGTGCCAGCAGCTTAGGGGCGGGATCCTACAATGAGCAGTTCTTC CASSLGAGSYNEQFF
TRBJ2-5 TRBV28 many TRBD1 TGTGCCAGCAGTTTCGGGACAGGCGGGGAGACCCAGTACTTC CASSFGTGGETQYF
TRBJ2-7 TRBV27 . . TGTGCCAGCGGACCGGAGGGCGCGGCCTACGAGCAGTACTTC CASGPEGAAYEQYF
TRBJ2-5 TRBV6-5 few . TGTGCCAGCAGTTACGTTGGGGGGCAGGAGACCCAGTACTTC CASSYVGGQETQYF
TRBJ2-7 TRBV29-1 . . TGCAGCGTTGGGTGGGACTACGAGCAGTACTTC CSVGWDYEQYF
TRBJ1-5 TRBV4-1 few . TGCGCCAGCAGCCAACAAATGGCATCCAATCAGCCCCAGCATTTT CASSQQMASNQPQHF
TRBJ2-7 TRBV20-1 many TRBD2 TGCAGTGCTAGGGCTAGCGGGGGGAACGAGCAGTACTTC CSARASGGNEQYF
TRBJ2-7 TRBV7-9 many . TGTGCCAGCAGCCCCCGAAGCGGTAGGAAGGACGAGCAGTACTTC CASSPRSGRKDEQYF
TRBJ2-1 TRBV6-5 few TRBD2 TGTGCCAGCAGTTACTCCACTAGCGGGAGGGTCAATGAGCAGTTCTTC CASSYSTSGRVNEQFF
TRBJ2-1 TRBV18 many TRBD2 TGTGCCAGCTCGCTATCCGCGGGAGCTAATGAGCAGTTCTTC CASSLSAGANEQFF
TRBJ2-7 TRBV25-1 . TRBD2 TGTGCCAGCAGTGACGGAGCGGGAGAGTCCTACGAGCAGTACTTC CASSDGAGESYEQYF
TRBJ1-2 TRBV27 many . TGTGCCAGCAGTTTGTTGGGAAATGCGAACTATGGCTACACCTTC CASSLLGNANYGYTF
TRBJ2-1 TRBV20-1 many . TGCAGTGCTAGAGATTGGCGGGGCCGCAATGAGCAGTTCTTC CSARDWRGRNEQFF
TRBJ1-4 TRBV30 many . TGTGCCTGGAGTGTAGGGGCTGAAATTCCGGCAACTAATGAAAAACTGTTTTTT CAWSVGAEIPATNEKLFF
TRBJ1-1 TRBV20-1 many . TGCAGTGCTAGGTGGTTAGGTGTGGGGGAAAACACTGAAGCTTTCTTT CSARWLGVGENTEAFF
TRBJ2-7 TRBV30 many . TGTGCCTGGAGCTCCCTCAGACGGGTGGTGCAGTACTTC CAWSSLRRVVQYF
TRBJ1-4 TRBV6-5 . . TGTGCCAGCAGTTACGGAGGAAAACTGTTTTTT CASSYGGKLFF
TRBJ2-2 TRBV7-3 . TRBD2 TGTGCCAGCAGCTTGAGTTATGAAACTAGCGGTAACACCGGGGAGCTGTTTTTT CASSLSYETSGNTGELFF
TRBJ1-1 TRBV24-1 few . TGTGCCACCAGTGACGGGGGGAAAGCTTTCTTT CATSDGGKAFF
TRBJ2-3 TRBV5-6 many . TGTGCCAGCAGCTTGAGGCTAGAAGGCCCTCGGCAGTATTTT CASSLRLEGPRQYF
TRBJ2-1 TRBV12-5 many TRBD2 TGTGCTAGTGGTGAAGGGCTAGCGGGAGGGCACGAGCAGTTCTTC CASGEGLAGGHEQFF
TRBJ2-4 TRBV5-1 many . TGCGCCAGCAGCTTGGAAGGGGAGCAAAACATTCAGTACTTC CASSLEGEQNIQYF
TRBJ1-1 TRBV12-3/TRBV12-4 many . TGTGCCAGCAGTTTAAGAGTTGATGAAGCTTTCTTT CASSLRVDEAFF